The following is a T cell receptor (beta chain) sequence with its context. Its target is unknown. The data derive from a study of T cell responses to AZD1222 COVID-19 vaccine. Study background: Second-dose recipients at about 4 or about 12 weeks were treated as one pooled group. The study, taken as a whole, reports: Recipients of AZD1222 seropositive at baseline numbered only 5 or 6.

This CDR3 is built from 15 residues. The germline gives CDR1 SGHNT, CDR2 YYREEE (reference sequence). Unmatched junction bases numbered 3, after V lost 4 bases and J lost 6 bases. Profiling relied on immunoSEQ multiplex PCR, and the TCRdb table lists in-frame clones only, not all of them. The sample lists more than 85,000 clones, 85% to 90% occurring once. The clonotype was recovered from an adult in good health. The specimen comprised peripheral blood, sampled on day 0 of AZD1222 vaccination. This sequence joins TRBV5-4 and TRBJ2-2; 13 bases are shared with TRBD2. In DNA, the CDR3 is TGTGCCAGCAGCGCGACTAGCGGGAGGCCCGGGGAGCTGTTTTTT. It translates to CASSATSGRPGELFF.